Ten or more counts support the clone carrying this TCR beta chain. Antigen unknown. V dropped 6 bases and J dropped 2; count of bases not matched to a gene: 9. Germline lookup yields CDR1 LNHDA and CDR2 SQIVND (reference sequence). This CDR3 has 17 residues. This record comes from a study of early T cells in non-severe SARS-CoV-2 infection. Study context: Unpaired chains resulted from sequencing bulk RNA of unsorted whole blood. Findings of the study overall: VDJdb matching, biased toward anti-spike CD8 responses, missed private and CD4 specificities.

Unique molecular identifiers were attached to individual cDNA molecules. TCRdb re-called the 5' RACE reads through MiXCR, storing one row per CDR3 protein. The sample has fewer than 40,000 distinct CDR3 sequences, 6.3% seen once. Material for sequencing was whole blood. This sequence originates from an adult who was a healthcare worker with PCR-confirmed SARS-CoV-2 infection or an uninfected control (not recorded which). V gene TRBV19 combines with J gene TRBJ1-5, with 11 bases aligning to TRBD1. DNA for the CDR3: TGTGCCAGTAGCTGGACAGGGGGCGCGTATGGCAATCAGCCCCAGCATTTT. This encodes CASSWTGGAYGNQPQHF.